The next 4 T cell receptor beta chains were all read from a single sample in a study of T cells expressing NK-cell markers (TCRdb year 2020). The library was built by means of 5' RACE. TCRdb shows the sequencer as Illumina HiSeq 2000. After the reads were reprocessed by TCRdb, one entry was made per CDR3 protein sequence, with no DNA. The sample's own table lists about 150,000 distinct CDR3 sequences. The leading ten clones occupy 37% of the sample. Sequencing was carried out using blood T cells: a sorted CD56 or NKG2C T cell subset, CD4+ or CD8+ T cells, or bulk PBMC T cells (not recorded which). The receptors were sampled from a woman aged 45-65 years in good health. Donor details come from another sample of the same person, matched by shared clones.

The V gene is TRBV29-1, the J gene TRBJ1-2. Per germline, CDR1 SQVTM and CDR2 ANQGSEA. The CDR3 totals 15 residues. The CDR3 spells CSVEVGRNFNYGYTF.

The CDR3 region is CASSEFEGWDTQYF. This chain joins TRBV2 and TRBJ2-3; the D gene TCRdb calls, TRBD1, cannot be checked with no DNA. Germline loops: CDR1 SNHLY, CDR2 FYNNEI. This CDR3 has 14 residues.

This sequence joins TRBV7-8 and TRBJ2-3; the D call of TRBD2 rests on TCRdb alone, since no DNA is present to check it. The V gene's germline CDR1 is SGHVS and CDR2 FQNEAQ. The CDR3 has 15 residues. The CDR3 reads CASSRAGGWTDTQYF.

The chain joins TRBV7-6 to TRBJ2-1; the D call of TRBD2 rests on TCRdb alone, since no DNA is present to check it. The CDR3 runs to 17 residues. Per the germline V gene, CDR1 is SGHVS and CDR2 is FNYEAQ. The CDR3 protein is CASSLVAGTSGLNEQFF.